In its sample, the clone carrying this T cell receptor (beta chain) was seen once. These data originate in a study of OX40 agonist ivuxolimab in advanced cancers. Study-level background: Patients were dosed intravenously with ivuxolimab at 0.01 to 10 mg/kg every 2 weeks. Patients with prior anti-PD-1, anti-PD-L1 or anti-CTLA-4 therapy were eligible; about 41% had some.

The protocol was immunoSEQ multiplex PCR, while the TCRdb copy is restricted to in-frame clones and leaves out a portion. Among roughly 91,000 clones, 90% to 96% were seen once, and the ten largest hold approximately 2%. On cycle 4 day 1 and cycle 7 day 1, as well as at baseline, blood was sampled. This CDR3 is 14 amino acids long. Germline V gene data show CDR1 as PRHDT and CDR2 as FYEKMQ (reference sequence). Trimming at V came to 7 bases and at J to 0 bases, leaving 4 bases not matched to a gene. The receptor was isolated from an adult with an advanced solid tumor such as melanoma, head and neck, liver or kidney cancer. Sequenced material: CD4+ or CD8+ T cells sorted from blood, taken in a trial of the OX40 agonist ivuxolimab. The rearrangement uses TRBV13 and TRBJ2-5; 8 nucleotides match TRBD2. CDR3: CASMASGYQETQYF. Written as DNA, the CDR3 is TGTGCCAGCATGGCTAGCGGGTACCAAGAGACCCAGTACTTC.